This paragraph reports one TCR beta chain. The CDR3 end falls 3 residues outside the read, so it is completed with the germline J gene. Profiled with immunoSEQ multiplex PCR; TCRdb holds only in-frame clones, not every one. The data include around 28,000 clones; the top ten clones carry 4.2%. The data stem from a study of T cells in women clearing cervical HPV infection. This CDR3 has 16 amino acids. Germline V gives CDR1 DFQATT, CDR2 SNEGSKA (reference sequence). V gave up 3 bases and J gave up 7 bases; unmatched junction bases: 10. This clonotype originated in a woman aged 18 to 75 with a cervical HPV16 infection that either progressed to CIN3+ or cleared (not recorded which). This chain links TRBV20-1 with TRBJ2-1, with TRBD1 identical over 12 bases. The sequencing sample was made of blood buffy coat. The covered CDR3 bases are TGCAGTGCTAGCGCCGGGACAGGGGGCTCTGGGAATGAG. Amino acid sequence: CSASAGTGGSGNE. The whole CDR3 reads CSASAGTGGSGNEQFF.